Listed below are T cell receptor beta chains from one sample, sequenced in a study of blood T cell repertoires in COVID-19. Using immunoSEQ multiplex PCR, the repertoire was profiled, and TCRdb retains in-frame clones only, with some absent. Among about 220,000 clones, roughly 80% were seen once, and the ten largest hold approximately 20%. The sequencing input was peripheral blood. The receptors here all came from a man aged 30 to 45 with active or convalescent COVID-19. CDR3s include the opening cysteine and the closing phenylalanine or tryptophan. D genes are given only for firm matches. Some rows have no size entry. The others give once, few or many, or a class for an expanded clone.

clone size	D gene	J gene	V gene	CDR3 protein	CDR3 DNA
NA	TRBD1	TRBJ2-5	TRBV30	CAWSLNRGGETQYF	TGTGCCTGGAGTCTCAACAGGGGTGGAGAGACCCAGTACTTC
many	TRBD1	TRBJ1-1	TRBV27	CASSAFYRGEAFF	TGTGCCAGCAGTGCCTTCTACAGGGGTGAAGCTTTCTTT
once	TRBD1	TRBJ1-1	TRBV4-1	CASSQGTGRKGNTEAFF	TGCGCCAGCAGCCAAGGGACAGGGAGAAAAGGTAACACTGAAGCTTTCTTT
NA	NA	TRBJ2-3	TRBV6-5	CASIAPGLGTDTQYF	TGTGCCAGCATCGCTCCGGGTCTTGGCACAGATACGCAGTATTTT
NA	NA	TRBJ1-6	TRBV3-1/TRBV3-2	CASTFRGVNSPLHF	TGTGCCAGCACCTTTCGGGGGGTTAACTCACCCCTCCACTTT
NA	TRBD1	TRBJ1-2	TRBV4-3	CASSQAAVGQLYGYTF	TGCGCCAGCAGCCAAGCCGCCGTGGGACAGCTCTATGGCTACACCTTC
NA	TRBD2	TRBJ2-7	TRBV27	CASRLSGGDEQYF	TGTGCCAGCAGACTATCGGGGGGGGACGAGCAGTACTTC
NA	NA	TRBJ2-5	TRBV2	CASTWRIFETQYF	TGTGCCAGCACCTGGCGGATCTTTGAGACCCAGTACTTC
few	NA	TRBJ2-3	TRBV5-5	CASSLGWLGTSDTQYF	TGTGCCAGCAGCTTGGGGTGGCTAGGGACTTCAGATACGCAGTATTTT
NA	NA	TRBJ2-1	TRBV6-6	CASSYSRVYNEQFF	TGTGCCAGCAGTTACTCCAGGGTCTACAATGAGCAGTTCTTC
NA	NA	TRBJ1-2	TRBV30	CAWSSRGYTF	TGTGCCTGGAGTTCACGGGGCTACACCTTC
NA	TRBD2	TRBJ2-7	TRBV6-2/TRBV6-3	CASSYAGGPGEQYF	TGTGCCAGCAGTTACGCGGGGGGGCCTGGTGAGCAGTACTTC
NA	TRBD1	TRBJ1-1	TRBV6-5	CASSYTGQGATAFF	TGTGCCAGCAGTTACACGGGACAGGGGGCGACGGCTTTCTTT
NA	NA	TRBJ2-5	TRBV4-3	CASSQGEGAGETQYF	TGCGCCAGCAGCCAAGGAGAGGGGGCGGGGGAGACCCAGTACTTC
NA	NA	TRBJ2-5	TRBV28	CASSFGFETQYF	TGTGCCAGCAGTTTCGGGTTTGAGACCCAGTACTTC
NA	TRBD1	TRBJ2-1	TRBV9	CASSFGQGSGYEQFF	TGTGCCAGCAGCTTTGGACAGGGCTCAGGATATGAGCAGTTCTTC
NA	TRBD2	TRBJ2-3	TRBV7-8	CASRQRGAGDTQYF	TGTGCCAGCAGACAGCGGGGGGCGGGAGATACGCAGTATTTT
NA	TRBD1	TRBJ2-5	TRBV7-2	CASSSLWGQQETQYF	TGTGCCAGCAGCTCATTATGGGGACAGCAAGAGACCCAGTACTTC
NA	NA	TRBJ1-2	TRBV30	CAWSFVAETYGYTF	TGTGCCTGGAGTTTTGTGGCGGAAACTTATGGCTACACCTTC
once	NA	TRBJ2-7	TRBV10-3	CAISESQGPYEQYF	TGTGCCATCAGTGAGTCACAGGGCCCCTACGAGCAGTACTTC
NA	NA	TRBJ1-1	TRBV20-1	CSARQETEAFF	TGCAGTGCAAGACAGGAAACTGAAGCTTTCTTT
NA	TRBD1	TRBJ2-1	TRBV6-5	CASSYPMTGGGNEQFF	TGTGCCAGCAGTTACCCAATGACAGGGGGCGGAAATGAGCAGTTCTTC
once	NA	TRBJ2-7	TRBV2	CASGRGDSFYEQYF	TGTGCCAGCGGGCGCGGGGACAGCTTCTACGAGCAGTACTTC
NA	NA	TRBJ2-1	TRBV3-1/TRBV3-2	CASSQGGETRKFF	TGTGCCAGCAGCCAAGGTGGAGAGACTAGGAAATTCTTC
NA	NA	TRBJ1-5	TRBV18	CASSQEGSQPQHF	TGTGCCAGCTCACAGGAGGGGAGCCAGCCCCAGCATTTT
NA	NA	TRBJ2-1	TRBV5-1	CASGGRGQTYNEQFF	TGCGCCAGCGGCGGTAGGGGACAAACCTACAATGAGCAGTTCTTC
NA	TRBD1	TRBJ1-2	TRBV5-4	CASSEGTDYGYTF	TGTGCCAGCAGCGAAGGGACAGACTATGGCTACACCTTC
NA	TRBD2	TRBJ2-5	TRBV9	CASSVGERLAKETQYF	TGTGCCAGCAGCGTAGGGGAGAGACTAGCGAAAGAGACCCAGTACTTC
NA	TRBD2	TRBJ2-3	TRBV24-1	CATSDPGGGDTQYF	TGTGCCACCAGTGACCCCGGGGGGGGTGATACGCAGTATTTT
NA	NA	TRBJ1-6	TRBV28	CASSLLGGAGNSPLHF	TGTGCCAGCAGTCTCCTTGGGGGGGCAGGAAATTCACCCCTCCACTTT
NA	NA	TRBJ1-1	TRBV7-2	CASSSGLTGFTEAFF	TGTGCCAGCAGCTCAGGCCTTACAGGGTTCACTGAAGCTTTCTTT
NA	NA	TRBJ2-1	TRBV12-3/TRBV12-4	CASSPGNEQFF	TGTGCCAGCAGTCCAGGCAATGAGCAGTTCTTC
NA	TRBD2	TRBJ2-7	TRBV28	CASSFPGLAGEDEQYF	TGTGCCAGCAGTTTTCCGGGACTAGCGGGGGAGGACGAGCAGTACTTC
NA	NA	TRBJ1-2	TRBV29-1	CSVERGAGYGYTF	TGCAGCGTTGAACGGGGGGCAGGGTATGGCTACACCTTC